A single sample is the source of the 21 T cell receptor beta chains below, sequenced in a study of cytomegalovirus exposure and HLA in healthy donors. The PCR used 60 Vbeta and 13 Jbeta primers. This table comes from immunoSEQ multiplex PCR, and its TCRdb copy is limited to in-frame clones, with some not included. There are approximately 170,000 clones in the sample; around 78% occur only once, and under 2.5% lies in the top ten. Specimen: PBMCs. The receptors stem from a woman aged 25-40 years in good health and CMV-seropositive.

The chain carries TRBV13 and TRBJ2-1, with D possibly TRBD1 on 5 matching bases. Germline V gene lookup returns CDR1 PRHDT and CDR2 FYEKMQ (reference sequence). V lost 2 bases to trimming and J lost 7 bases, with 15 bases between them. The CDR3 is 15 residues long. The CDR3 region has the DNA TGTGCCAGCAGCTTAATCCCTGGCAGGGTGAATGAGCAGTTCTTC. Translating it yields CASSLIPGRVNEQFF.

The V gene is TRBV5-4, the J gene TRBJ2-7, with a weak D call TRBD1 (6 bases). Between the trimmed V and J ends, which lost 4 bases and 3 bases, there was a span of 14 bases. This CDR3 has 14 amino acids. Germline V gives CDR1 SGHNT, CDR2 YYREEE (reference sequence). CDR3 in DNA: TGTGCCAGCAGCGTCAGGGGATTAGGCTACGAGCAGTACTTC. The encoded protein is CASSVRGLGYEQYF. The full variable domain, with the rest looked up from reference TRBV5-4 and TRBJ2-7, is ETGVTQSPTHLIKTRGQQVTLRCSSQSGHNTVSWYQQALGQGPQFIFQYYREEENGRGNFPPRFSGLQFPNYSSELNVNALELDDSALYLCASSVRGLGYEQYFGPGTRLTVT.

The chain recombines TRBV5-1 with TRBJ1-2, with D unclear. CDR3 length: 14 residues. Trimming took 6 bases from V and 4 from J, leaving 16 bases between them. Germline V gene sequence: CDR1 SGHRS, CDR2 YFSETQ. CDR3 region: CASNRTPEGYGYTF. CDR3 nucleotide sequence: TGCGCCAGCAACCGGACCCCCGAGGGCTATGGCTACACCTTC.

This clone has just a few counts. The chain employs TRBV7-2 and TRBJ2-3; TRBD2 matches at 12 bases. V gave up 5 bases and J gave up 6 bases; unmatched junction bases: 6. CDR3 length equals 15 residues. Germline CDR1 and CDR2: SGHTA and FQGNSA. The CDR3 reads CASSPPLAGGDTQYF. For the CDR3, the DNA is TGTGCCAGCAGCCCTCCCCTAGCGGGAGGGGATACGCAGTATTTT.

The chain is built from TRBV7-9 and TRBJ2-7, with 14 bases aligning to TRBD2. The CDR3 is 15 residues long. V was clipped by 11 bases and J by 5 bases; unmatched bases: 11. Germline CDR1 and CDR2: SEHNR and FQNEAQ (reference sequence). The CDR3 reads CALLGLAGAWNEQYF. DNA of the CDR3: TGTGCCTTATTGGGACTAGCGGGAGCATGGAACGAGCAGTACTTC.

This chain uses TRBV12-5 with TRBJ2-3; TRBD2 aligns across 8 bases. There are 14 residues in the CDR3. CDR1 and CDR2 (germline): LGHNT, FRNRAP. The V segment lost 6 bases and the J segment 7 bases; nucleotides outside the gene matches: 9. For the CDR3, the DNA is TGTGCTAGTGGCTCCACGGGGGGGCCGAATACGCAGTATTTT. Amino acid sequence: CASGSTGGPNTQYF.

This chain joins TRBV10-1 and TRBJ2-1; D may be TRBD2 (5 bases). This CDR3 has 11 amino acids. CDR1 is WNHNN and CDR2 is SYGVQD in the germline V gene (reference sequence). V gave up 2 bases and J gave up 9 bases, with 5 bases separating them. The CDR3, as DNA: TGCGCCAGCAGTGAGAGCGGTGAGCAGTTCTTC. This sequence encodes CASSESGEQFF.

This CDR3 reads CAFNKRSSYNEQFF. The DNA for the CDR3 is TGTGCCTTTAATAAGCGGTCCTCCTACAATGAGCAGTTCTTC. The V and J genes are TRBV30 and TRBJ2-1, with D possibly being TRBD2 (5 bases). Germline V gives CDR1 GTSNPN, CDR2 SVGIG (reference sequence). The CDR3 length is 14 residues. V was pared by 7 bases and J by 0 bases, with 13 bases between.

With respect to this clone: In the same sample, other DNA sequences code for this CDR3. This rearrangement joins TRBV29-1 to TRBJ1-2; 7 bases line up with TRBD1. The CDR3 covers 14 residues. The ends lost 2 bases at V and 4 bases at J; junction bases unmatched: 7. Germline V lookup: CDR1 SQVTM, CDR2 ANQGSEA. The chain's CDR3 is CSVERGQFIYGYTF. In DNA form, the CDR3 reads TGCAGCGTTGAACGGGGACAGTTTATCTATGGCTACACCTTC.

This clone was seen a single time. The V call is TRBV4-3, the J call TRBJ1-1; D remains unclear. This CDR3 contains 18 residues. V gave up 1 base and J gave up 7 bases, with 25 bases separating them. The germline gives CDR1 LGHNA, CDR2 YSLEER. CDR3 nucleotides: TGCGCCAGCAGCCAAGGCCTCCCCTTAACAGCAGGTAGAGATGAAGCTTTCTTT. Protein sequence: CASSQGLPLTAGRDEAFF.

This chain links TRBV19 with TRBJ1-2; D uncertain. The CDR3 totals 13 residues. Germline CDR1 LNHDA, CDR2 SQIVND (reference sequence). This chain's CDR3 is CVTQYGVNYGYTF. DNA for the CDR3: TGTGTCACCCAGTATGGAGTAAACTATGGCTACACCTTC.

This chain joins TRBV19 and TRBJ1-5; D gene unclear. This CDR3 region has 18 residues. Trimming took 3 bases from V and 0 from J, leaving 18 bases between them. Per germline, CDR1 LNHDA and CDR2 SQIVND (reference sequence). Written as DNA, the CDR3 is TGTGCCAGTAGTATTTCCGTAGGTTGGAGGAGTAGCAATCAGCCCCAGCATTTT. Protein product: CASSISVGWRSSNQPQHF. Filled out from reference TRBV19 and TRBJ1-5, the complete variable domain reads DGGITQSPKYLFRKEGQNVTLSCEQNLNHDAMYWYRQDPGQGLRLIYYSQIVNDFQKGDIAEGYSVSREKKESFPLTVTSAQKNPTAFYLCASSISVGWRSSNQPQHFGDGTRLSIL.

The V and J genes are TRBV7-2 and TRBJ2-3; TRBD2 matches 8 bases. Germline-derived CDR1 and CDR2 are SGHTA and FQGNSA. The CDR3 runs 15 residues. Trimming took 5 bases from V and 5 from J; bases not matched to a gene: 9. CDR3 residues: CASSRSGGRLDTQYF. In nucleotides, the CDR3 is TGTGCCAGCAGCCGGAGCGGGGGCAGGCTAGATACGCAGTATTTT.

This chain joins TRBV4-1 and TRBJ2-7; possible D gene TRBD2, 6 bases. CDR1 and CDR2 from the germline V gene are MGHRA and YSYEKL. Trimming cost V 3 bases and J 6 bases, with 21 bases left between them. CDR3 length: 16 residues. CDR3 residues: CASSHTQAGVGVEQYF. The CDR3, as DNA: TGCGCCAGCAGCCATACACAAGCGGGCGTGGGGGTCGAGCAGTACTTC.

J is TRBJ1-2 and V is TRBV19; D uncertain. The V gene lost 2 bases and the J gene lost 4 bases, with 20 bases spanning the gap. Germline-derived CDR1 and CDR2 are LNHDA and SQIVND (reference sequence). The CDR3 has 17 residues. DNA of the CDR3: TGTGCCAGTAGTATACCTGTTCAGGCAGAAGGCGCCTATGGCTACACCTTC. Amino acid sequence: CASSIPVQAEGAYGYTF.

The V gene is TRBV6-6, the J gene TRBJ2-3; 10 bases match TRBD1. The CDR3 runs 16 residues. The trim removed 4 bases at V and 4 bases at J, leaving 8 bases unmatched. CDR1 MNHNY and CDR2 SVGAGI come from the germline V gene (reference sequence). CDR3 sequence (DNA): TGTGCCAGCAGTTTCCCCGGGACAGGGGAGGCAGATACGCAGTATTTT. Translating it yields CASSFPGTGEADTQYF.

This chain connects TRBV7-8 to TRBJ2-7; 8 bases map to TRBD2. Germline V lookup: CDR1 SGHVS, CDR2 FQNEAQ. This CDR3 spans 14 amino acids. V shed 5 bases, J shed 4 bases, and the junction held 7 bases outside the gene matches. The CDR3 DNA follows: TGTGCCAGCAGCAGACCGGGACTAGAATACGAGCAGTACTTC. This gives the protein CASSRPGLEYEQYF.

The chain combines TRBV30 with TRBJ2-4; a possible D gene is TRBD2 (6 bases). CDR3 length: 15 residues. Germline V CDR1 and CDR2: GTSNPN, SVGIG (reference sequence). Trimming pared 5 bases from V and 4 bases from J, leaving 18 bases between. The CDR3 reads CAWLSTRGTKNIQYF. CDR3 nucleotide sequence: TGTGCCTGGCTCTCGACCCGGGGGACGAAAAACATTCAGTACTTC.

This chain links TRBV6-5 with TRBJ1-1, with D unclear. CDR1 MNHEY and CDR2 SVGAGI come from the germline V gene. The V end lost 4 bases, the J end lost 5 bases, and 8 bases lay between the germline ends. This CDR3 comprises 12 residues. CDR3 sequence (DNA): TGTGCCAGCAGTTCTCGGGTTACTGAAGCTTTCTTT. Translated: CASSSRVTEAFF.

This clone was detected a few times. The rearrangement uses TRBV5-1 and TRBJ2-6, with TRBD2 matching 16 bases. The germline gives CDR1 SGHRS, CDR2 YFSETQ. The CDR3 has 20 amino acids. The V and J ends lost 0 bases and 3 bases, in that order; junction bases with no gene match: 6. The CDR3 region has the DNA TGCGCCAGCAGCTTGGTATCCGGGACTAGCGGGAGGGTTGGGGCCAACGTCCTGACTTTC. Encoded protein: CASSLVSGTSGRVGANVLTF.

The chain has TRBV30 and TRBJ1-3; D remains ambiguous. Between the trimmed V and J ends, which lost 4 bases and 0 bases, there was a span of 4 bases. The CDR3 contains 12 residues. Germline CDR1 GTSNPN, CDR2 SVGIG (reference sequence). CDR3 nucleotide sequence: TGTGCCTGGACCCTCTCTGGAAACACCATATATTTT. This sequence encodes CAWTLSGNTIYF.